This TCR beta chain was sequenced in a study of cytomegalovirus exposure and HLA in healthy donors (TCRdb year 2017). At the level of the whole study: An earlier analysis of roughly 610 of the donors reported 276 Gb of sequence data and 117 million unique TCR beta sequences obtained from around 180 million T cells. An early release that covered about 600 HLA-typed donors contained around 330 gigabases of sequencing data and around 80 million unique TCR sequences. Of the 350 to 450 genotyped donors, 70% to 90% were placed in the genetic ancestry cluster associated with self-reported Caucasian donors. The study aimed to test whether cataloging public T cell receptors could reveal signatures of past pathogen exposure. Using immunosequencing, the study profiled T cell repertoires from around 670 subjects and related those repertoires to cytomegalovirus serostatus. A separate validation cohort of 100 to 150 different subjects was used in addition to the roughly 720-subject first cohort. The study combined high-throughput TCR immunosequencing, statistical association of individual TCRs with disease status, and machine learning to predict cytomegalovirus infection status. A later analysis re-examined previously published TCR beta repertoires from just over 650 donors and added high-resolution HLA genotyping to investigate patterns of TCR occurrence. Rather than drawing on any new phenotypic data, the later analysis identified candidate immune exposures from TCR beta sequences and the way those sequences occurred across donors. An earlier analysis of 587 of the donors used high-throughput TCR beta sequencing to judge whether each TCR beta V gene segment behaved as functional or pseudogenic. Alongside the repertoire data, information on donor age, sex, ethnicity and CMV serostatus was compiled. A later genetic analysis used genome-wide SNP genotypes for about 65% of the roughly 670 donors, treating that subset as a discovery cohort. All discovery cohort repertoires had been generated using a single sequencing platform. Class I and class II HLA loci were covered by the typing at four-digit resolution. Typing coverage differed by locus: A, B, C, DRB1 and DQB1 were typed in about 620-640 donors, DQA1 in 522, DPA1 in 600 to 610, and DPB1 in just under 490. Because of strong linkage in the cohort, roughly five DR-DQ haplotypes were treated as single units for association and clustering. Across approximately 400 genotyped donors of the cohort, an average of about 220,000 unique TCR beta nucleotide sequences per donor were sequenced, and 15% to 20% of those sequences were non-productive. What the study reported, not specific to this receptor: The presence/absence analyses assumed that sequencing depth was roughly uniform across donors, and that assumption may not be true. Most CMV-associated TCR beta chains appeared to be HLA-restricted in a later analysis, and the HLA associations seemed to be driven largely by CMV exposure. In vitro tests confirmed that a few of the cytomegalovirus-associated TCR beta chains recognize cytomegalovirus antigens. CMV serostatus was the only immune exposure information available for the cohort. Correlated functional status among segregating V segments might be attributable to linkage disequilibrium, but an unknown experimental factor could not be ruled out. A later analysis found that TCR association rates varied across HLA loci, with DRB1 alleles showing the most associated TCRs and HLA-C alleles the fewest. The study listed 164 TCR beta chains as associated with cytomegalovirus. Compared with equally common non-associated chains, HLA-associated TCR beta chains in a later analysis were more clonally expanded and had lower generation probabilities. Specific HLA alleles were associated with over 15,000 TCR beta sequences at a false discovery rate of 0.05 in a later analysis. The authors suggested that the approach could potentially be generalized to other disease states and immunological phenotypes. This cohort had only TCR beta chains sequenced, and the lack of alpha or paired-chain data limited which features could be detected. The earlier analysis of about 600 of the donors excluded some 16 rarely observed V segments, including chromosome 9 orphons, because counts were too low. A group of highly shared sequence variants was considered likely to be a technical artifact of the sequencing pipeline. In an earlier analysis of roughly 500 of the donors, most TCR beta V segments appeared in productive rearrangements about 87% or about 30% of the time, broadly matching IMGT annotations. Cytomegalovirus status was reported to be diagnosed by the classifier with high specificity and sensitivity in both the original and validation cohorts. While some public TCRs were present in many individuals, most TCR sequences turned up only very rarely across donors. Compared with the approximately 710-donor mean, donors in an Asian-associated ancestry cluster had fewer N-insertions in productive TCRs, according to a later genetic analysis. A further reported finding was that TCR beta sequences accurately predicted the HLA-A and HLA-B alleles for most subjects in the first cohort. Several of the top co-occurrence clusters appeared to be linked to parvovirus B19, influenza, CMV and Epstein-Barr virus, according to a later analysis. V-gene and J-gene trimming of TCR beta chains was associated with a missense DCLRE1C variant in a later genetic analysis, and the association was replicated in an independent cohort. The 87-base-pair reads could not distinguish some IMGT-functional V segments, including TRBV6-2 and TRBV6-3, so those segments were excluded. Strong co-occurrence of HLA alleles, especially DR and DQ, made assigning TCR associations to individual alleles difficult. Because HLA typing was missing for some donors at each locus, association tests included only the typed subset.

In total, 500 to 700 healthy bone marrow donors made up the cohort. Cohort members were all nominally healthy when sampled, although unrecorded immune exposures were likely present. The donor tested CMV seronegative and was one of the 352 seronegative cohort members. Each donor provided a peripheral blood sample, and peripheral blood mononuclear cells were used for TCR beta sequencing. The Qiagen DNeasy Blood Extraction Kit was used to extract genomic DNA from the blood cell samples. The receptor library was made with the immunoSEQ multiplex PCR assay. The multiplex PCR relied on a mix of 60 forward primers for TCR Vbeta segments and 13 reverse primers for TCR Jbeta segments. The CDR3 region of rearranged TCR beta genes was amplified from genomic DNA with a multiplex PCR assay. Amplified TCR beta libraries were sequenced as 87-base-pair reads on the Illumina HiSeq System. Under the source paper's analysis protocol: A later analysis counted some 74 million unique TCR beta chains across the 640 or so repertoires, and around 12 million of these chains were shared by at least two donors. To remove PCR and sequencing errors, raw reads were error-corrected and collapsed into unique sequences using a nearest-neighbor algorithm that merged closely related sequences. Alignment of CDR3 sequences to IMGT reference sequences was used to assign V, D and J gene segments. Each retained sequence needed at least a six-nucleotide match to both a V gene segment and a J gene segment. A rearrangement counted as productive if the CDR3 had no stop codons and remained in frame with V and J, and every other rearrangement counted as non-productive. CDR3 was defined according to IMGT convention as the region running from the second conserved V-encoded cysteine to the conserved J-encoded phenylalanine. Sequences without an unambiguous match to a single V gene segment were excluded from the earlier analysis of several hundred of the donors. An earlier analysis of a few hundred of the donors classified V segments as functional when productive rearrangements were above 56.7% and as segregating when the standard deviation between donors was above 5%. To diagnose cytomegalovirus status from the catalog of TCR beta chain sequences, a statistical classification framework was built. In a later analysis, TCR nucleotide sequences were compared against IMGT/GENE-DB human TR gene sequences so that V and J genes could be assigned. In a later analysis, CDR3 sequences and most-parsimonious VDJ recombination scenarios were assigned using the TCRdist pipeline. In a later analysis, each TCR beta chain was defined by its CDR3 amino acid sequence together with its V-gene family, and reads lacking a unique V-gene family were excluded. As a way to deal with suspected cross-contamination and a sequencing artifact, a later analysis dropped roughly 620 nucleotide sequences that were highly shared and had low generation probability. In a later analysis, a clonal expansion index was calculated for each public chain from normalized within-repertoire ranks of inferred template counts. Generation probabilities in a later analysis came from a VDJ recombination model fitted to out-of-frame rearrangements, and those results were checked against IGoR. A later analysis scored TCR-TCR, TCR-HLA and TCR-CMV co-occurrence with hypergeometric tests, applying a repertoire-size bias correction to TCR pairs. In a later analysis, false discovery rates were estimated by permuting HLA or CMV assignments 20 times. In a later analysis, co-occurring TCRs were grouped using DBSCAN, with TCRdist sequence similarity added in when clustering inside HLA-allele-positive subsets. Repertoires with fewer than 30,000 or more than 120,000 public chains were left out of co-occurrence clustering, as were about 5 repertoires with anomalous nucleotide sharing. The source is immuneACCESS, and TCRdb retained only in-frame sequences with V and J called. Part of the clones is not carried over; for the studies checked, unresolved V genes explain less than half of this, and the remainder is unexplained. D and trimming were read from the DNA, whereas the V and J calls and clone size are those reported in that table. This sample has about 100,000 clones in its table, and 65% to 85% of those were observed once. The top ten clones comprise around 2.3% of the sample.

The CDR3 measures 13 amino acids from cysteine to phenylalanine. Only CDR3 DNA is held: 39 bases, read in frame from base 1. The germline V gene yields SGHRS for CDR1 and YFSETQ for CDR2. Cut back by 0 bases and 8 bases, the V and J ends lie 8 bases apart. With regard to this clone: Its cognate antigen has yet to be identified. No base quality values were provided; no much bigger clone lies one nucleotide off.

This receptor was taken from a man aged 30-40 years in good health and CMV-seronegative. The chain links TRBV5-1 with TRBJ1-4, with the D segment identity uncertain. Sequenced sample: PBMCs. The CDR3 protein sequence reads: CASSLASREKLFF. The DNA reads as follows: TGCGCCAGCAGCTTGGCCAGTCGAGAAAAACTGTTTTTT.